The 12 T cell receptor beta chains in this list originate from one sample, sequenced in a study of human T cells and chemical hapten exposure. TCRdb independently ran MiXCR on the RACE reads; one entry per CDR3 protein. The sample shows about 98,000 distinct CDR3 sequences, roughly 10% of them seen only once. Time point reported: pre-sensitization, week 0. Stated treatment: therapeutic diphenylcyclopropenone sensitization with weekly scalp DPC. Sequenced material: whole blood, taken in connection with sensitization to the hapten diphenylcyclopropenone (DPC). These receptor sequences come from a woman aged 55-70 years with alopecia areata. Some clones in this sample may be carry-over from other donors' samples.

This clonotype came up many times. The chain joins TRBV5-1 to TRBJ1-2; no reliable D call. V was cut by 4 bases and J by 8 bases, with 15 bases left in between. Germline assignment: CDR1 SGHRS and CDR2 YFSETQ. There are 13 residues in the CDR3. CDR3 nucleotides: TGCGCCAGCAGCCCGACACCTAACGAGGGCTACACCTTC. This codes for CASSPTPNEGYTF.

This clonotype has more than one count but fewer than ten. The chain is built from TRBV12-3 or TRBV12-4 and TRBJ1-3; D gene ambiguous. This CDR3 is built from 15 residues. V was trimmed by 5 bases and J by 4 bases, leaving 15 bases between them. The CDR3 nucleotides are TGTGCCAGCAGTCTCCGGACGGCTCCAGGAAACACCATATATTTT. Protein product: CASSLRTAPGNTIYF.

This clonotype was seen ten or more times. DNA for the CDR3: TGCAGCGTTGACTCACTAGCGGGGGGGAAATACCAAGAGACCCAGTACTTC. Amino acids: CSVDSLAGGKYQETQYF. V and J are TRBV29-1 and TRBJ2-5; 13 positions agree with TRBD2. V was pared by 3 bases and J by 0 bases, with 7 bases of the junction left unmatched. Looked up from germline, CDR1 is SQVTM and CDR2 is ANQGSEA. The CDR3 consists of 17 residues.

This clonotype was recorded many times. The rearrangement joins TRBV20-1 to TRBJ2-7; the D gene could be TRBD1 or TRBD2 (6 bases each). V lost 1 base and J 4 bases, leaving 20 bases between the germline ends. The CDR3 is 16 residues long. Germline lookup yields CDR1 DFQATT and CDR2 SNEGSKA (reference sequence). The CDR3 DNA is TGCAGTGCTAGAGTCTCCCGTGCAGGGGCGGGATACGAGCAGTACTTC. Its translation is CSARVSRAGAGYEQYF.

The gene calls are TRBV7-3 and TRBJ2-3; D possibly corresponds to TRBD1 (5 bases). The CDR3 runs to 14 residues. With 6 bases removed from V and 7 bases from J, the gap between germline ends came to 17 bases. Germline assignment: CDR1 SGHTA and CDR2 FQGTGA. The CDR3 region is CASSPGQEVNTQYF. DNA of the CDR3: TGTGCCAGCAGTCCAGGGCAAGAGGTGAATACGCAGTATTTT.

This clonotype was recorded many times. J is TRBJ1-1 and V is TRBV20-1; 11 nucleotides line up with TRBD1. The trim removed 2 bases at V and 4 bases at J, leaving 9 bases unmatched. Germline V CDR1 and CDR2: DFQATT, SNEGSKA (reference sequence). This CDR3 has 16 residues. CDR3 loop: CSARSARTGGLTEAFF. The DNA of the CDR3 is TGCAGTGCTAGATCCGCCCGGACAGGGGGCCTCACTGAAGCTTTCTTT.

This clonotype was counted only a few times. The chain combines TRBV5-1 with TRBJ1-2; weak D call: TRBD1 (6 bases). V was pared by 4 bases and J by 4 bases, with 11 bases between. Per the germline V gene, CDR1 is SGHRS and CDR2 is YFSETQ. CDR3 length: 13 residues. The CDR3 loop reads CASSIGQIYGYTF. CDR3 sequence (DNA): TGCGCCAGCAGCATCGGACAGATCTATGGCTACACCTTC.

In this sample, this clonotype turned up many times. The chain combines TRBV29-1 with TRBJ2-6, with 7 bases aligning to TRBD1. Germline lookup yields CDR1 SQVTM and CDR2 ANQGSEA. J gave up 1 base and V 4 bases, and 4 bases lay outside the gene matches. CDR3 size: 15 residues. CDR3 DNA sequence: TGCAGCGTTGGACAGGGTTATTCTGGGGCCAACGTCCTGACTTTC. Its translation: CSVGQGYSGANVLTF.

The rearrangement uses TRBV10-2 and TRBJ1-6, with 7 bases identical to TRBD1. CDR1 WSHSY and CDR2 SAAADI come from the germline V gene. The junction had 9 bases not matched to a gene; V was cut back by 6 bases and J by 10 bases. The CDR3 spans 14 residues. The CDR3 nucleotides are TGCGCCAGCAGAGGCGGGACAGTTCCCTCACCCCTCCACTTT. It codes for CASRGGTVPSPLHF.

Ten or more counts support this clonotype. CDR3 sequence reads: CASSRTGGIHQPQHF. The CDR3 region has the DNA TGTGCCAGCAGTCGGACAGGGGGAATACATCAGCCCCAGCATTTT. The rearrangement joins TRBV12-3 or TRBV12-4 to TRBJ1-5; the match to TRBD1 covers 10 bases. J lost 5 bases, V lost 5 bases, and 6 bases had no gene match. This CDR3 comprises 15 residues.

CDR3: CASSPDRTSTEAFF. The CDR3 DNA follows: TGTGCCAGCTCACCGGACAGAACTTCCACTGAAGCTTTCTTT. This rearrangement joins TRBV18 to TRBJ1-1; D may be TRBD1 (6 bases). CDR1 KGHSH and CDR2 LQKENI come from the germline V gene. The CDR3 spans 14 residues. V was pared by 3 bases and J by 4 bases, with 12 bases between. The complete variable domain, with remaining parts taken from reference TRBV18 and TRBJ1-1, reads NAGVMQNPRHLVRRRGQEARLRCSPMKGHSHVYWYRQLPEEGLKFMVYLQKENIIDESGMPKERFSAEFPKEGPSILRIQQVVRGDSAAYFCASSPDRTSTEAFFGQGTRLTVV.

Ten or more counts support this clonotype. CDR3 sequence (DNA): TGTGCCAGTAGCCGCACGGTCCCTTACTACGAGCAGTACTTC. Its translation is CASSRTVPYYEQYF. The rearrangement joins TRBV19 to TRBJ2-7, with D unresolved. Trimming shortened V by 6 bases and J by 3 bases, and 15 bases separated the two germline ends. The CDR3 is 14 residues long. Looked up from germline, CDR1 is LNHDA and CDR2 is SQIVND (reference sequence).